The 10 T cell receptor beta chains below were found in one sample sequenced in a study of Graves' ophthalmopathy and Graves' hyperthyroidism. Amplified TCR beta CDR3 regions were obtained using RNA transcripts as template. Second-round multiplex PCR came after a first-round RT-PCR that employed HTBI primers. TCRdb redid the calling of the multiplex PCR reads with MiXCR, one entry per CDR3 protein. The sample yields a few hundred thousand distinct CDR3 sequences, approximately 37% seen once. Sequenced: peripheral blood or thyroid tissue (not recorded which). Receptors originate from an adult man with Graves' hyperthyroidism.

Many counts were recorded for this clonotype. The V call is TRBV19, the J call TRBJ1-1, with TRBD1 identical over 9 bases. Trimming removed 10 bases from V and 9 bases from J; junction bases left unmatched: 12. The CDR3 sequence is 13 residues long. Germline CDR1 reads LNHDA; CDR2 reads SQIVND (reference sequence). In nucleotides, the CDR3 is TGTGCCACCGAACAGGGGGCAAGTAATAAAGCTTTCTTT. It codes for CATEQGASNKAFF.

As regards this clonotype: Since no conserved phenylalanine or tryptophan closes the CDR3, a read error is the likely cause. The DNA is left out, because the CDR3 cannot be placed on it with certainty; the CDR3 is given as TCRdb lists it. This chain links TRBV5-4 with TRBJ1-5; TRBD1 is the table's D call, not checked against the DNA. The CDR3 contains 8 residues when both ends are counted. Per the germline V gene, CDR1 is SGHNT and CDR2 is YYREEE (reference sequence). The CDR3: CASSSRGV.

This chain joins TRBV7-3 and TRBJ2-3, with D unclear. V dropped 3 bases and J dropped 2 bases, with 12 bases sitting between them. CDR1 and CDR2 from the germline V gene are SGHTA and FQGTGA. The CDR3 extends over 15 amino acids. The CDR3 DNA follows: TGTGCCAGCAGCTTGACCTTGGGGAACACAGATACGCAGTATTTT. Protein: CASSLTLGNTDTQYF. The complete variable domain, with remaining parts taken from reference TRBV7-3 and TRBJ2-3, reads GAGVSQTPSNKVTEKGKYVELRCDPISGHTALYWYRQSLGQGPEFLIYFQGTGAADDSGLPNDRFFAVRPEGSVSTLKIQRTERGDSAVYLCASSLTLGNTDTQYFGPGTRLTVL.

At least ten counts were recorded for this clonotype. The chain couples TRBV19 to TRBJ2-7; a weak D match, TRBD1 (6 bases). Germline CDR1 LNHDA, CDR2 SQIVND (reference sequence). Between the trimmed V and J ends, which lost 3 bases and 6 bases, there was a span of 15 bases. The length of the CDR3 is 14 residues. The CDR3 DNA reads TGTGCCAGTAGTATCCGGGGACATCTAGCCGAGCAGTACTTC. Its protein product is CASSIRGHLAEQYF.

This clonotype was seen more than once but under ten times. This rearrangement joins TRBV24-1 to TRBJ2-5, with 12 nucleotides matching TRBD1. CDR1 is KGHDR, CDR2 SFDVKD, per germline. The junction had 3 bases not matched to a gene; V was cut back by 9 bases and J by 5 bases. The CDR3 is 13 amino acids. This chain's CDR3 is CATGTGGMETQYF. The CDR3 nucleotides are TGTGCCACCGGGACAGGGGGCATGGAGACCCAGTACTTC.

The chain joins TRBV7-9 to TRBJ1-3; D not resolved. The germline V and J ends were trimmed by 5 bases and 9 bases, with 5 bases remaining between them. Per germline, CDR1 SEHNR and CDR2 FQNEAQ (reference sequence). The CDR3 spans 10 residues. The DNA of the CDR3 is TGTGCCAGCAGCCTAAGCACCATATATTTT. Translation: CASSLSTIYF.

This clonotype was seen repeatedly, ten times or more. V is TRBV12-3 or TRBV12-4 and J is TRBJ2-5; D possibly corresponds to TRBD2 (5 bases). V lost 5 bases to trimming and J lost 5 bases, with 18 bases between them. The CDR3 runs to 15 residues. The CDR3 loop reads CASSPLFEGWETQYF. As DNA, the CDR3 is TGTGCCAGCAGTCCCCTTTTTGAGGGCTGGGAGACCCAGTACTTC.

This clonotype has ten or more counts. J is TRBJ2-7 and V is TRBV11-3; 9 bases align to TRBD1. CDR3 length: 15 residues. V shed 4 bases and J 6 bases; nucleotides not matched to a gene: 10. Germline-derived CDR1 and CDR2 are SGHNT and YENEEA. CDR3 sequence (DNA): TGTGCCAGCAGCTCCTACGGACAGGGGCGGCCCGAGCAGTACTTC. Translation gives CASSSYGQGRPEQYF.

This clonotype was observed many times. Being one base from a much bigger clone, this may be a read error. CDR3 amino acids: CASSLDEETQYF. CDR3 sequence (DNA): TGTGCCAGCAGCTTGGATGAGGAGACCCAGTACTTC. V gene TRBV5-4 combines with J gene TRBJ2-5, with no clear D. V was clipped by 0 bases and J by 5 bases, with 5 bases between them. The CDR3 loop spans 12 amino acids. Looked up from germline, CDR1 is SGHNT and CDR2 is YYREEE (reference sequence).

About this clonotype itself: At one end, the junction sequence differs from germline, possibly due to a read error. The chain has TRBV7-9 and TRBJ2-7; 8 bases are shared with TRBD1. Germline loops: CDR1 SEHNR, CDR2 FQNEAQ (reference sequence). CDR3 length equals 14 residues. The CDR3 reads CASSFGDRGSEQYF. The CDR3 DNA follows: TGTGCTAGCAGCTTCGGAGACAGGGGCTCCGAGCAGTACTTC.